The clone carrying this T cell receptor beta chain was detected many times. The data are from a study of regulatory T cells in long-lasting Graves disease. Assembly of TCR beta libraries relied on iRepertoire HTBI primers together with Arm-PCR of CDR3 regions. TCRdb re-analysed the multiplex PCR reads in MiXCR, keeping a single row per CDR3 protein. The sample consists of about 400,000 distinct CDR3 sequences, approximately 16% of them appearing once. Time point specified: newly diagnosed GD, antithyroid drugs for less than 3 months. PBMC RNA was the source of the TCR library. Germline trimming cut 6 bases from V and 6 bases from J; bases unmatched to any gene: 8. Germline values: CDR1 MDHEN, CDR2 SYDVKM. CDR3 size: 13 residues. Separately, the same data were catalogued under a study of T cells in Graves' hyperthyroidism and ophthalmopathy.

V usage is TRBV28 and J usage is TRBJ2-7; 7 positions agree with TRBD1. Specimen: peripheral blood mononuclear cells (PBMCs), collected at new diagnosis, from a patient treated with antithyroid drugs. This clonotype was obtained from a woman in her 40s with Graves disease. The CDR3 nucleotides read TGTGCCAGCAGAAGGGACAGAGGATCCGAGCAGTACTTC. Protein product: CASRRDRGSEQYF.